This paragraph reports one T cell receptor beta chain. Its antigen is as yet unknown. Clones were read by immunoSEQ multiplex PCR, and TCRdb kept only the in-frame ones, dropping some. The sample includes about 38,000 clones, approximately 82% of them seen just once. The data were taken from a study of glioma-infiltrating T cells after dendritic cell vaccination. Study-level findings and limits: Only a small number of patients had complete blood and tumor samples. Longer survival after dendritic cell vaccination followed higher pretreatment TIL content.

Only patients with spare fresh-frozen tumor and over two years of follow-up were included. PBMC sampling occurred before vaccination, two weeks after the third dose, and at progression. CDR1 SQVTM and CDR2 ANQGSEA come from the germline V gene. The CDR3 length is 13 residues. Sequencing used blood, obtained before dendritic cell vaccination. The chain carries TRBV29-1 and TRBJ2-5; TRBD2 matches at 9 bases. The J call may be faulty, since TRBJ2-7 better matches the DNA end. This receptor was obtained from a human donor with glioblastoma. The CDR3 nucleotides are TGCAGCGTGATGACTAGCGGTGTCGACGAGCAGTACTTC. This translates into CSVMTSGVDEQYF.